This T cell receptor (beta chain) comes out of a study of cytomegalovirus exposure and HLA in healthy donors. General study results and limits: The classifier, whose performance was assessed in both the original and validation cohorts, reportedly diagnosed cytomegalovirus status with high specificity and sensitivity. In vitro data verified a few CMV-associated chains as specific for CMV antigens.

In the case of this clone: Its specificity is not known.

Germline-derived CDR1 and CDR2 are SGHVS and FQNEAQ. V lost 11 bases, J lost 7 bases, and 12 bases stayed unmatched. This CDR3 contains 14 residues. Sequencing used immunoSEQ multiplex PCR; TCRdb keeps in-frame clones, though not all of them. Of about 150,000 clones detected, 87% appear once; the ten largest clones hold 3.5% to 5%. The sequenced sample was PBMCs. This sequence was found in a man between 18 and 35 years old in good health and CMV-seropositive. The chain has TRBV7-8 and TRBJ2-2; 8 nucleotides match TRBD1. Written as DNA, the CDR3 is TGTGCCGGGTGGTCGACAGGGGCGAGCGGGGAGCTGTTTTTT. It specifies CAGWSTGASGELFF. The full variable domain, in which reference TRBV7-8 and TRBJ2-2 provide the parts outside the CDR3, is GAGVSQSPRYKVAKRGQDVALRCDPISGHVSLFWYQQALGQGPEFLTYFQNEAQLDKSGLPSDRFFAERPEGSVSTLKIQRTQQEDSAVYLCAGWSTGASGELFFGEGSRLTVL.